The source of this TCR beta chain is a study of T-cell memory formation after mild COVID-19. The CDR3 contains 14 residues. The germline gives CDR1 SGDLS, CDR2 YYNGEE. Trimming removed 7 bases from V and 3 bases from J; junction bases left unmatched: 5. A note on this clonotype: Its target is not known.

TCRdb recomputed calls from the 5' RACE reads with MiXCR, one row per CDR3 protein. Seen here are around 250,000 distinct CDR3 sequences, 15% to 20% observed once, and the top ten hold over 20%. Findings and caveats of the study: Pre-infection memory harbored some responding clones, suggesting cross-reactive memory joined.

The J gene is TRBJ2-5, the V gene TRBV9; 11 positions agree with TRBD2. This clonotype was obtained from a young man who had mild COVID-19 (a few samples of this study predate the infection). Cell type and time point are not known. The sequencing sample was made of PBMCs or a T cell subset sorted from them (not recorded which). The DNA of the CDR3 is TGTGCCAGCGGTAGCGGGGGGGGAAAAGAGACCCAGTACTTC. This translates into CASGSGGGKETQYF.